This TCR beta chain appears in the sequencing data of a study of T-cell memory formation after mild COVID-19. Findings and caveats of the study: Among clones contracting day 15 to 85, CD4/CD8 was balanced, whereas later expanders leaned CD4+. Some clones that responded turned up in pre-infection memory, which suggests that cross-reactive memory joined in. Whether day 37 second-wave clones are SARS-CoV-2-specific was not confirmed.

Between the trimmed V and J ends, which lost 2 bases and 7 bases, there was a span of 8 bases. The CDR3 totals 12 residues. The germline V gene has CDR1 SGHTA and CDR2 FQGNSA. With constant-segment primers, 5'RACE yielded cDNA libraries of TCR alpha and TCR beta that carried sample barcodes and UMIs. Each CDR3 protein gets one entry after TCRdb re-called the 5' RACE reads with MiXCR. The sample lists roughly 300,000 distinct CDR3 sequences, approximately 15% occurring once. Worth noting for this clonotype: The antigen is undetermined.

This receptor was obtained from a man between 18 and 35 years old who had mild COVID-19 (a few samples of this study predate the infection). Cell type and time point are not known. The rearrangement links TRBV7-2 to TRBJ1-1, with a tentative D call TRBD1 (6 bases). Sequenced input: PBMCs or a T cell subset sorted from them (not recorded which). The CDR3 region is CASSLQGFEAFF. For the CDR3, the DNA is TGTGCCAGCAGCTTACAGGGGTTTGAAGCTTTCTTT. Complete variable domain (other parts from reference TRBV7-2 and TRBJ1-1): GAGVSQSPSNKVTEKGKDVELRCDPISGHTALYWYRQSLGQGLEFLIYFQGNSAPDKSGLPSDRFSAERTGGSVSTLTIQRTQQEDSAVYLCASSLQGFEAFFGQGTRLTVV.